Included here is one T cell receptor beta chain sequence, with context. Antigen specificity is unknown. TCRdb reprocessed the 5' RACE reads and keeps a single row for each CDR3 protein, giving no DNA. Its listing shows roughly 300,000 distinct CDR3 sequences. The record originates from a study of monozygotic twins with inflammatory bowel disease. The CDR3 runs 16 residues. Germline V gene lookup returns CDR1 WSHSY and CDR2 SAAADI. Regarding the study as a whole: People with IBD had fewer clonotypes in common with others than healthy twins did, especially with disease activity.

Sequencing was carried out using blood. The chain has TRBV10-2 and TRBJ2-1. This TCR came from a human donor with ulcerative colitis or Crohn's disease, or a healthy co-twin of an affected twin (not recorded which). CDR3 in amino acids: CASSEAYLSSYNEQFF.